This TCR beta chain originates from a study of neoadjuvant nivolumab and ipilimumab in lung cancer. Study in general: Patients got nivolumab 3 mg/kg on days 1, 15 and 29; combination added ipilimumab 1 mg/kg day 1. Whole-study results and caveats: TCR clonality did not significantly correlate with pathologic tumor regression. A small number of samples were TCR sequenced. Resected tumors had greater TCR richness and clonality than uninvolved lung.

The CDR3 is 12 amino acids. Germline-derived CDR1 and CDR2 are SGHAT and FQNNGV. Trimming shortened V by 6 bases and J by 9 bases, and 12 bases separated the two germline ends. TCRdb keeps only in-frame clones here, not all; method: immunoSEQ multiplex PCR. The repertoire holds 19,000 or so clones, under 85% seen once, with approximately 9% in the top ten. The sample holds one count of this clone. Its antigen is as yet unknown. The sample consisted of tumor tissue, taken after neoadjuvant nivolumab, alone or with ipilimumab, at or shortly before surgery. The source is an adult with non-small cell lung cancer. This chain uses TRBV11-2 with TRBJ2-1; D call uncertain. CDR3: CASSIVRFEQFF. CDR3 in DNA: TGTGCCAGCAGTATCGTCAGGTTTGAGCAGTTCTTC.